These 12 T cell receptor beta chains originate from one sample sequenced in a study of CD8+CD57+ T cells in acquired aplastic anemia. The template for TCR beta VDJ and CDR3 sequence profiling was genomic DNA. Using its own MiXCR run on the reads, TCRdb lists one record per CDR3 protein. The sample has approximately 200,000 distinct CDR3 sequences, approximately 50% seen once; the top ten hold more than 15%. Sequenced material: sorted CD4+, CD8+, or CD8+CD57+ T cells (not recorded which) from PBMCs. These receptors came from a human donor in good health, serving as a control.

This clonotype has at least ten counts. The chain joins TRBV28 to TRBJ1-2; D gene uncertain. CDR3 length equals 17 residues. Germline loops: CDR1 MDHEN, CDR2 SYDVKM. V dropped 7 bases and J dropped 2 bases, with 23 bases sitting between them. CDR3 protein: CASILRASSSYNYGYTF. The CDR3 bases are TGTGCCAGCATTCTTCGGGCTTCGAGTTCCTACAACTATGGCTACACCTTC.

The CDR3 sequence: CSARLSRGPGEQYF. The CDR3 coding sequence is TGCAGTGCTAGGTTGTCCAGGGGGCCAGGCGAGCAGTACTTC. This sequence joins TRBV20-1 and TRBJ2-7, with 8 bases lining up with TRBD1. CDR1 is DFQATT, CDR2 SNEGSKA, per germline (reference sequence). V gave up 3 bases and J gave up 6 bases; unmatched junction bases: 10. The CDR3 sequence is 14 residues long.

V is TRBV2 and J is TRBJ2-7, with 7 bases lining up with TRBD1. Trimming cost V 7 bases and J 6 bases; bases outside gene matches: 9. There are 13 residues in the CDR3. Germline V gives CDR1 SNHLY, CDR2 FYNNEI. The CDR3 spells CASKIDRVAEQYF. The CDR3, as DNA: TGTGCCAGCAAGATTGACAGGGTAGCCGAGCAGTACTTC.

The rearrangement joins TRBV24-1 to TRBJ2-1; 11 bases align to TRBD2. V gave up 11 bases and J gave up 4 bases; unmatched junction bases: 6. The CDR3 is made up of 14 amino acids. Germline lookup yields CDR1 KGHDR and CDR2 SFDVKD. The CDR3 nucleotides read TGTGCCAGCTCACCTAGCGGGGGGTACAATGAGCAGTTCTTC. Translated, it gives CASSPSGGYNEQFF.

The chain recombines TRBV29-1 with TRBJ2-7; D assignment may be TRBD1 or TRBD2 (5 bases each). The V end was cut by 0 bases, the J end by 7 bases, with 10 bases between. Germline lookup yields CDR1 SQVTM and CDR2 ANQGSEA. CDR3 size: 12 residues. In nucleotides, the CDR3 is TGCAGCGTTGAAGATCAGGGACCGGAGCAGTACTTC. Its translation is CSVEDQGPEQYF.

The rearrangement links TRBV5-1 to TRBJ2-7, with D tentatively TRBD2 (5 bases). CDR1 is SGHRS, CDR2 YFSETQ, per germline. The V and J ends lost 5 bases and 6 bases respectively, with 9 bases between them. The CDR3 totals 11 residues. CDR3 bases: TGCGCCAGCAGGGCGGGTATCGAGCAGTACTTC. Residues: CASRAGIEQYF. Full variable domain (missing parts from reference TRBV5-1 and TRBJ2-7): KAGVTQTPRYLIKTRGQQVTLSCSPISGHRSVSWYQQTPGQGLQFLFEYFSETQRNKGNFPGRFSGRQFSNSRSEMNVSTLELGDSALYLCASRAGIEQYFGPGTRLTVT.

Concerning this clonotype: In this CDR3 the conserved last residue, phenylalanine or tryptophan, is missing, so a read error is likely. The DNA is left out, because the CDR3 cannot be placed on it with certainty; the CDR3 is given as TCRdb lists it. The J gene is TRBJ2-5, the V gene TRBV19; the table's D gene call, TRBD1, was not cross checked with the DNA. The CDR3 length equals 10 residues, ends included. Germline V CDR1 and CDR2: LNHDA, SQIVND (reference sequence). The CDR3 region is CASSTPTTGK.

The chain recombines TRBV24-1 with TRBJ2-7; D is ambiguous. In germline, CDR1 is KGHDR, CDR2 SFDVKD. This CDR3 has 15 amino acids. Trimming cost V 4 bases and J 3 bases, with 15 bases left between them. The CDR3 sequence is CATSDVSWRYYEQYF. The CDR3 coding sequence is TGTGCCACCAGTGACGTCTCGTGGCGGTACTACGAGCAGTACTTC.

The chain carries TRBV24-1 and TRBJ2-3; 14 positions match TRBD2. The J segment lost 11 bases and the V segment lost 0 bases, leaving 18 bases of the junction unmatched. Germline-derived CDR1 and CDR2 are KGHDR and SFDVKD. The CDR3 contains 20 residues. The CDR3 coding sequence is TGTGCCACCAGTGATTTGCGCCGTTCTGGGACTAGCGGGGGAGCGAATGAGCAGTATTTT. Its translation is CATSDLRRSGTSGGANEQYF.

The sample holds a few counts of this clonotype. As DNA, the CDR3 is TGCAGTGCACCCGGACAGGGGCTTTGGGGAGAGACCCAGTACTTC. It is translated as CSAPGQGLWGETQYF. The chain joins TRBV20-1 to TRBJ2-5; 9 bases match TRBD1. Germline V CDR1 and CDR2: DFQATT, SNEGSKA (reference sequence). CDR3 size: 15 residues. Trimming at V came to 6 bases and at J to 4 bases, leaving 12 bases not matched to a gene.

There are many counts of this clonotype. This chain uses TRBV4-3 with TRBJ1-1; 11 nucleotides line up with TRBD1. V was pared by 0 bases and J by 8 bases, with 8 bases of the junction left unmatched. Germline V gives CDR1 LGHNA, CDR2 YSLEER. This CDR3 spans 16 amino acids. CDR3 residues: CASSQEAPGQGEEAFF. CDR3 DNA: TGCGCCAGCAGCCAAGAGGCCCCGGGACAGGGGGAAGAAGCTTTCTTT.

A few counts support this clonotype. A much larger clone lies a single base off, so this may be a read error. The chain couples TRBV6-6 to TRBJ2-7, with 9 bases identical to TRBD1. This CDR3 is 15 amino acids long. Looked up from germline, CDR1 is MNHNY and CDR2 is SVGAGI (reference sequence). V shed 7 bases and J 3 bases; nucleotides not matched to a gene: 10. In nucleotides, the CDR3 is TGTGCCAGCACCGCGGGACAGGGAGTCGGCTACGAGCAGTACTTC. It specifies CASTAGQGVGYEQYF.